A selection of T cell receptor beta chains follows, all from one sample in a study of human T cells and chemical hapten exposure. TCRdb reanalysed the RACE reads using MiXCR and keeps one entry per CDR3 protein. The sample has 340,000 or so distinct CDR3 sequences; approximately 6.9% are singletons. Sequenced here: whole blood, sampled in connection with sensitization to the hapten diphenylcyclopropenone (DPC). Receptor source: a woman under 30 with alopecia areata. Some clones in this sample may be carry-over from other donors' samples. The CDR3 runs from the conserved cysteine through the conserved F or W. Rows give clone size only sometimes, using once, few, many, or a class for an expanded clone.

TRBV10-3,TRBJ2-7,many,CAIYRDSTYEQYF
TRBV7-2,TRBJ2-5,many,CASGPQGVQETQYF
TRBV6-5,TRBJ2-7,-,CASSYGGTSSYEQYF
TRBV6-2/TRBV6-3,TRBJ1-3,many,CASTSDEYRLSGNSIYF
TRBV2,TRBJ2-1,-,CASTRDRTAYNEQFF
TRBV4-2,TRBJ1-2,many,CASSQDPGGMDYGYTF
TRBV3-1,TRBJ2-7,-,CASSQGAPAYEQYF
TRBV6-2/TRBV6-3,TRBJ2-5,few,CASSYSQEQETQYF
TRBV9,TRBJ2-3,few,CASSAEAWGSDTQYF
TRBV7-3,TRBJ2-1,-,CASSPKEFSYNDSEFF
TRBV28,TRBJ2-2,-,CASTSGSANTGELFF
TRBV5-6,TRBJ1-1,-,CASSLRRIMNTEAFF
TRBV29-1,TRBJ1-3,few,CSVRDGYSGNTIYF
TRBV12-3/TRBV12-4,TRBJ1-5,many,CASSLKGDQPQHF
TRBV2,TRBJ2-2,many,CASSLIGPNTGELFF
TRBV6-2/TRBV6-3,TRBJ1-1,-,CASSSEDWERYTEAFF
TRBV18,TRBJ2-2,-,CASSPIRDTNTGELFF
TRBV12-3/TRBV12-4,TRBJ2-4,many,CASSPRGTGIKNIQYF
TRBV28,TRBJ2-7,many,CASSLGRGSREQYF
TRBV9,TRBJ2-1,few,CASSAGGQVSYNEQFF
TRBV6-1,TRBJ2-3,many,CASSVERASTDTQYF
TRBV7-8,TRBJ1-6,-,CASSPGRLSYNSPLHF
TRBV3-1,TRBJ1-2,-,CASSQGRGRGYTF
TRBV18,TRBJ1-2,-,CASSSEYRGVSYTF
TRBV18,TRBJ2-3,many,CASSPGTGVADTQYF
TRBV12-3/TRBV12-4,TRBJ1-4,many,CASSLAATNEKLFF
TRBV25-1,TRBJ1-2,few,CASGDSRSYGYTF
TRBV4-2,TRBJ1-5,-,CASSQERDLRQPQHF
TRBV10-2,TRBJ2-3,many,CASSQGRTATDTQYF
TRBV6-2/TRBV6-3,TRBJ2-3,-,CASSFGGGLTDTQYF
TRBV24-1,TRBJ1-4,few,CATSDHFSYREKLFF
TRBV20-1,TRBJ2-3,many,CSSTIGFLSTDTQYF
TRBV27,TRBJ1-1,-,CASSAGQVSTEAFF
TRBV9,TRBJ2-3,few,CASSVGGEPDTQYF
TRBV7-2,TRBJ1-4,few,CASSPRTGENEKLFF
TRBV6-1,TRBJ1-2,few,CASRDDREFYGYTF
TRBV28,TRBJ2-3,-,CASSLFALLGKITDTQYF
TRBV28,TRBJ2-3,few,CASSYPRLSGGRDSTDTQYF
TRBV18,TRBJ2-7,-,CASSPRQEGSYEQYF
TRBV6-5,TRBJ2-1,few,CASSYSIVSADNEQFF
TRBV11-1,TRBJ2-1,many,CASSTGSSYNEQFF
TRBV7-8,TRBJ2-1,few,CASKPNLAGAGGQFF
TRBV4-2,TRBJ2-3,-,CASSQEILAGGASSTDTQYF
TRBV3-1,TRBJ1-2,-,CASSQGQEVNYGYTF
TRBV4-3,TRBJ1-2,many,CASSHPSGRGDGYTF
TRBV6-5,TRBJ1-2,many,CASSYRDAQYGYTF
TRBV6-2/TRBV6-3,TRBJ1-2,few,CASSWGGLNYGYTF
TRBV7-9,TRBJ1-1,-,CASSLGDRVDTEAFF
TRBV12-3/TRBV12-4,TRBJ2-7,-,CASSFSAGGLNEQYF
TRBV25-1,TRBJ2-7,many,CASSRGGHVLYEQYF
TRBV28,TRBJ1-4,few,CASSPHVSTNEKLFF
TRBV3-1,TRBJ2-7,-,CASSPVPGIYYEQYF
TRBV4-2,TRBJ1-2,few,CASSQDPLGTLNYGYTF